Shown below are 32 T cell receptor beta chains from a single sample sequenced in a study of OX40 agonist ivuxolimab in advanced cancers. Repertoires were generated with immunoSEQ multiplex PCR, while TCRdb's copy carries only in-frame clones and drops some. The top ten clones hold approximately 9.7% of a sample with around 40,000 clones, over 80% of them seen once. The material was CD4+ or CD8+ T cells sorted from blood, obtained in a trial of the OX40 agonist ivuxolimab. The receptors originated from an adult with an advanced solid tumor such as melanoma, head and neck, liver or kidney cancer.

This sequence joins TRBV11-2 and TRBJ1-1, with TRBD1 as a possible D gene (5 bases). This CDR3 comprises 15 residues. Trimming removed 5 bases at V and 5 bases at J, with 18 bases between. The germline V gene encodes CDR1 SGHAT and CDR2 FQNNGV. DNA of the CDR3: TGTGCCAGCAGCCCGCCGGGGGTGGGGGGGACTGAAGCTTTCTTT. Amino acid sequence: CASSPPGVGGTEAFF.

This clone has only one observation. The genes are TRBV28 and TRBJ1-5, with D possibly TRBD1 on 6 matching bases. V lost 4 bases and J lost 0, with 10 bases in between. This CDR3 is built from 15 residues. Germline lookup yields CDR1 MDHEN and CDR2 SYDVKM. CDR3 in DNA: TGTGCCAGCAGTTGGACAGCTTATAGCAATCAGCCCCAGCATTTT. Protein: CASSWTAYSNQPQHF.

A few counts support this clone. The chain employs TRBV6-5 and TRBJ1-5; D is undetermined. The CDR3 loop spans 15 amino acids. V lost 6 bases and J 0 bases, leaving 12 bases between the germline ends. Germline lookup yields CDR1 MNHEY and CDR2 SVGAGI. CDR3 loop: CASRPSGDSNQPQHF. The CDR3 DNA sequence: TGTGCCAGCAGACCATCAGGCGATAGCAATCAGCCCCAGCATTTT.

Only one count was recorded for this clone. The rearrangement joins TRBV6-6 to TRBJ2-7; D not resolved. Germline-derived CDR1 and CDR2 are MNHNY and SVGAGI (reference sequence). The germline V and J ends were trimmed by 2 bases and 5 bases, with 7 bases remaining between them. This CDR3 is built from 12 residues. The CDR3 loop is CASSYVGNEQYV. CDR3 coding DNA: TGTGCCAGCAGTTACGTGGGGAACGAGCAGTACGTC.

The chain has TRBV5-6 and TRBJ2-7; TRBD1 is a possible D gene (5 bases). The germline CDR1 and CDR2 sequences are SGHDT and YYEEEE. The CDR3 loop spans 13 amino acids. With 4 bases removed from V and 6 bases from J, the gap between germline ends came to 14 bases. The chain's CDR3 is CASSRTGLSEQYV. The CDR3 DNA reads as TGTGCCAGCAGCCGAACAGGTTTGAGCGAGCAGTACGTC.

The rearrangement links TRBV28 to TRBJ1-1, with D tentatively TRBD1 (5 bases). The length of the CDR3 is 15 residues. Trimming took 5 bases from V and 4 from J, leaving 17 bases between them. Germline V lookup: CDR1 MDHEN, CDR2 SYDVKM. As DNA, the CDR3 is TGTGCCAGCAGTGCCGAGGGTTGGGGGTTCACTGAAGCTTTCTTT. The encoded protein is CASSAEGWGFTEAFF. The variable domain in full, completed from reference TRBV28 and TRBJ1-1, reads DVKVTQSSRYLVKRTGEKVFLECVQDMDHENMFWYRQDPGLGLRLIYFSYDVKMKEKGDIPEGYSVSREKKERFSLILESASTNQTSMYLCASSAEGWGFTEAFFGQGTRLTVV.

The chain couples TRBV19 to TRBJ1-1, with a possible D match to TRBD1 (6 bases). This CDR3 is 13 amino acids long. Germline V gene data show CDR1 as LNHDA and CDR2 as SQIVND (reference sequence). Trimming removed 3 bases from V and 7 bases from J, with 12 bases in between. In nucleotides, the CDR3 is TGTGCCAGTAGTATGACCAGGGGCGATGAAGCTTTCTTT. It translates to CASSMTRGDEAFF.

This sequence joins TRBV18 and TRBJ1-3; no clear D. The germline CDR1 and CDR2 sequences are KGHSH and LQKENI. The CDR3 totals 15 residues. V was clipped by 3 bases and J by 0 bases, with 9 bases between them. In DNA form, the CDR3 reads TGTGCCAGCTCACCGGGCCGCGGCTCTGGAAACACCATATATTTT. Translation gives CASSPGRGSGNTIYF.

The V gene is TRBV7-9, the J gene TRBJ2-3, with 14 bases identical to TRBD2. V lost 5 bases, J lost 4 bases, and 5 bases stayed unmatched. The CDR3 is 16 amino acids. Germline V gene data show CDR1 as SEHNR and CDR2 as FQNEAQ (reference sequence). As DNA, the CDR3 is TGTGCCAGCAGCCGGACTAGCGGGAGGCTCCCAGATACGCAGTATTTT. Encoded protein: CASSRTSGRLPDTQYF.

The CDR3 nucleotides are TGTGCCAGCAGTGAGGGAAGGGGCCACACTGAAGCTTTCTTT. Translated, it gives CASSEGRGHTEAFF. The J gene is TRBJ1-1, the V gene TRBV2, with a weak D call TRBD1 (5 bases). V was shortened by 3 bases and J by 3 bases, with 11 bases between the two germline ends. CDR3 length equals 14 residues. Germline CDR1 is SNHLY and CDR2 is FYNNEI.

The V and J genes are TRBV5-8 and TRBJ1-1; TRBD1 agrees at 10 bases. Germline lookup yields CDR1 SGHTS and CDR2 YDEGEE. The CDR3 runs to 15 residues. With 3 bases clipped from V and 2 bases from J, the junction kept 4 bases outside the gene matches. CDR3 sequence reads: CASSWGQGLNTEAFF. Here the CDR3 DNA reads TGTGCCAGCAGCTGGGGACAGGGGCTAAACACTGAAGCTTTCTTT.

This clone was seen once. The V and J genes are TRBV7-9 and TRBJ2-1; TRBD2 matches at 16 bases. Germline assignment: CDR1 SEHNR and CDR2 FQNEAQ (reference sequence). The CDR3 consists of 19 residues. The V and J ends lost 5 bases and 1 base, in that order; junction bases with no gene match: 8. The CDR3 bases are TGTGCCAGCAGCGACCAGGGACTAGCGGGAGGGGGTTCCTACAATGAGCAGTTCTTC. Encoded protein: CASSDQGLAGGGSYNEQFF.

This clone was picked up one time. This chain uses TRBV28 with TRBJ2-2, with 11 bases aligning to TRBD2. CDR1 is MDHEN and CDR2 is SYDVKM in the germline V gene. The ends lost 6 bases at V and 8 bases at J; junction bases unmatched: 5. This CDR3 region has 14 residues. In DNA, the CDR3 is TGTGCCAGCAGGATGAGACTAGCGGGAGGGGAGCTGTTTTTT. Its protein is CASRMRLAGGELFF.

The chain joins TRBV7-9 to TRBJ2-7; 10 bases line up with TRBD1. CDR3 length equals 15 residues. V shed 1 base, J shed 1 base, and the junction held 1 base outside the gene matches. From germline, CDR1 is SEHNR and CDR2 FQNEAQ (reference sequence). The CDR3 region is CASSLGDRGSYEQYV. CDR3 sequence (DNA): TGTGCCAGCAGCTTAGGGGACAGGGGATCCTACGAGCAGTACGTC.

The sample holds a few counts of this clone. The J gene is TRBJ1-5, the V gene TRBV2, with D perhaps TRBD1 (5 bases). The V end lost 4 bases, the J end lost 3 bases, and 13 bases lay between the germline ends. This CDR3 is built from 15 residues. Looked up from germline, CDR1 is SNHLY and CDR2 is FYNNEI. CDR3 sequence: CASSGQGDLNQPQHF. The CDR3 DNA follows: TGTGCCAGCAGTGGCCAAGGGGACCTCAATCAGCCCCAGCATTTT.

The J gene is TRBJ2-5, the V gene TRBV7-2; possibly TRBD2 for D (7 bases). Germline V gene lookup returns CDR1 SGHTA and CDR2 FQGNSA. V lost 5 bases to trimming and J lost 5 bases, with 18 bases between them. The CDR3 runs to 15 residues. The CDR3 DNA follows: TGTGCCAGCAGCGCGTCTAGGGGGGGGGTGGAGACCCAGTACTTC. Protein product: CASSASRGGVETQYF.

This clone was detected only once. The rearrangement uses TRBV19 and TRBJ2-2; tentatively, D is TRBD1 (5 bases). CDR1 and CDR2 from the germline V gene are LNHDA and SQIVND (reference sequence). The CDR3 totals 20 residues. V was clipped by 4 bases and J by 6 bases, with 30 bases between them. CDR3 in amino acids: CASSTRTLPGKKGWAGELFF. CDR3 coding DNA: TGTGCCAGTAGTACCCGGACATTACCGGGTAAAAAAGGATGGGCCGGGGAGCTGTTTTTT.

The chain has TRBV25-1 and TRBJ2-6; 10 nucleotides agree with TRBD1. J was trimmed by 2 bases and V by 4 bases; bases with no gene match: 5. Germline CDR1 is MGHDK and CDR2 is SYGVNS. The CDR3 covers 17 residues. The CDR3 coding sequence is TGTGCCAGCAGTGTCGGACAGGGGGGCGCTGGGGCCAACGTCCTGACTTTC. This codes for CASSVGQGGAGANVLTF.

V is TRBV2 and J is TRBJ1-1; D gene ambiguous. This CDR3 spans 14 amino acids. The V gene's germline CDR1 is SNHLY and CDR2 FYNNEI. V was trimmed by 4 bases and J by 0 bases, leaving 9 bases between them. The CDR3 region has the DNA TGTGCCAGCAGTGTCACGCACATGAACACTGAAGCTTTCTTT. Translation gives CASSVTHMNTEAFF. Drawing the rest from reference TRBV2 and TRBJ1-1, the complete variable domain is EPEVTQTPSHQVTQMGQEVILRCVPISNHLYFYWYRQILGQKVEFLVSFYNNEISEKSEIFDDQFSVERPDGSNFTLKIRSTKLEDSAMYFCASSVTHMNTEAFFGQGTRLTVV.

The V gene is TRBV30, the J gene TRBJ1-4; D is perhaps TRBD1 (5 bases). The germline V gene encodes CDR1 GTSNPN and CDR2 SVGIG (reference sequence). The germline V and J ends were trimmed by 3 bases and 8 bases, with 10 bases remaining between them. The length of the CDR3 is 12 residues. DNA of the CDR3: TGTGCCTGGAGACTATGGGGCGAAAAACTGTTTTTT. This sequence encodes CAWRLWGEKLFF.

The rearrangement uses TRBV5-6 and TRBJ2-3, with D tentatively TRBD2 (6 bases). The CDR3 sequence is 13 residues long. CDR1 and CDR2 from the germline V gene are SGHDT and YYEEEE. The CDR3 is CVTSERWADTQYF. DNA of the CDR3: TGTGTGACTAGTGAGAGGTGGGCGGATACGCAGTATTTT. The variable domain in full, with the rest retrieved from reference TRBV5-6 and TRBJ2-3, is DAGVTQSPTHLIKTRGQQVTLRCSPKSGHDTVSWYQQALGQGPQFIFQYYEEEERQRGNFPDRFSGHQFPNYSSELNVNALLLGDSALYLCVTSERWADTQYFGPGTRLTVL.

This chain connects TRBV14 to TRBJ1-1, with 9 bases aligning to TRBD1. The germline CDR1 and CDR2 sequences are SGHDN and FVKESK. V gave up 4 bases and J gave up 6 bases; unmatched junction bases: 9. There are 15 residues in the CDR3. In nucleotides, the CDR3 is TGTGCCAGCAGCCCCTACAGGGGGCGTATGGCTGAAGCTTTCTTT. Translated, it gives CASSPYRGRMAEAFF. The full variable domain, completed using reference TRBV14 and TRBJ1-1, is EAGVTQFPSHSVIEKGQTVTLRCDPISGHDNLYWYRRVMGKEIKFLLHFVKESKQDESGMPNNRFLAERTGGTYSTLKVQPAELEDSGVYFCASSPYRGRMAEAFFGQGTRLTVV.

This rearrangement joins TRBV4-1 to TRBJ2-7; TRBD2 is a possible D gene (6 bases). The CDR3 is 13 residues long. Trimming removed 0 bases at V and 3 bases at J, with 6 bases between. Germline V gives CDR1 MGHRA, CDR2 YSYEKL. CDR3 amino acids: CASSQDGGYEQYF. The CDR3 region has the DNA TGCGCCAGCAGCCAAGACGGGGGCTACGAGCAGTACTTC.

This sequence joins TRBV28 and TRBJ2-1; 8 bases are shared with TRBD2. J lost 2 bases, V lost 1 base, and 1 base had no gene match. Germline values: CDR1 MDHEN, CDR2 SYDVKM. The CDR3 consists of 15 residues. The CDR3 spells CASSLLAGTYNEQFF. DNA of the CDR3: TGTGCCAGCAGTTTATTAGCGGGAACCTACAATGAGCAGTTCTTC.

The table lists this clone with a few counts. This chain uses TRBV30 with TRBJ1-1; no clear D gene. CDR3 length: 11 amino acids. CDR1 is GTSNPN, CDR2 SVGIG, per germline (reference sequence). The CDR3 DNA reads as TGTGGATCCGGGTCCCGTACTGAAGCTTTCTTT. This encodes CGSGSRTEAFF.

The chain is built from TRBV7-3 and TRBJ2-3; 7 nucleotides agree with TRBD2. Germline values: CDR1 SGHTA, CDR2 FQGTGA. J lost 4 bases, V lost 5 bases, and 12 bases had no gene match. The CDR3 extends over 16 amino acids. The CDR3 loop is CASSPGLGGRADTQYF. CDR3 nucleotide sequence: TGTGCCAGCAGCCCCGGCCTGGGTGGGAGGGCAGATACGCAGTATTTT.

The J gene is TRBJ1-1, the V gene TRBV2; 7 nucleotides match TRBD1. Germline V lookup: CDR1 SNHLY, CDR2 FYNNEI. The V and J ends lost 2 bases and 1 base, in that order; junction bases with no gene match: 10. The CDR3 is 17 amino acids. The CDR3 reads CASSESSGRGPNTEAFF. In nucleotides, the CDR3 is TGTGCCAGCAGTGAAAGCAGCGGGAGGGGGCCGAACACTGAAGCTTTCTTT. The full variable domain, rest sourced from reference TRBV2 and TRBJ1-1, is EPEVTQTPSHQVTQMGQEVILRCVPISNHLYFYWYRQILGQKVEFLVSFYNNEISEKSEIFDDQFSVERPDGSNFTLKIRSTKLEDSAMYFCASSESSGRGPNTEAFFGQGTRLTVV.

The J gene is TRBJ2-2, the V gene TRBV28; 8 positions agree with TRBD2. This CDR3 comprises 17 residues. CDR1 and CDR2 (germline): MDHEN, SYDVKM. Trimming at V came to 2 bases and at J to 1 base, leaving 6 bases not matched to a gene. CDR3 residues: CASSLRTSRENTGELFF. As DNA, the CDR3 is TGTGCCAGCAGTTTAAGGACTAGCAGAGAGAACACCGGGGAGCTGTTTTTT. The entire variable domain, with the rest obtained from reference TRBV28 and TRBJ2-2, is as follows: DVKVTQSSRYLVKRTGEKVFLECVQDMDHENMFWYRQDPGLGLRLIYFSYDVKMKEKGDIPEGYSVSREKKERFSLILESASTNQTSMYLCASSLRTSRENTGELFFGEGSRLTVL.

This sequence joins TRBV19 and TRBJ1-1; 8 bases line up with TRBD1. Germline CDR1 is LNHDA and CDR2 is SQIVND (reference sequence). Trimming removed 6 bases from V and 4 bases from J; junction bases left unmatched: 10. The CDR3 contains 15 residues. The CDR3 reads CASRTYDRGGTEAFF. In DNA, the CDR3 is TGTGCCAGTAGGACTTATGACAGGGGTGGCACTGAAGCTTTCTTT.

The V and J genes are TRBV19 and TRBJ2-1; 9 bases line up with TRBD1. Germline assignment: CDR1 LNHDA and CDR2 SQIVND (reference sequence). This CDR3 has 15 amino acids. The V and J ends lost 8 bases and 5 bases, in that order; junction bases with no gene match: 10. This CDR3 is CASSLGTGSHNEQFF. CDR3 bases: TGTGCCAGTTCCCTGGGGACAGGGAGCCACAATGAGCAGTTCTTC.

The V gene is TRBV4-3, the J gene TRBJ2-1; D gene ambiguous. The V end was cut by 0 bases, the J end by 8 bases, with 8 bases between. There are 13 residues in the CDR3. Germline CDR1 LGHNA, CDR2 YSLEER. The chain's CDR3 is CASSQDIDDEQFF. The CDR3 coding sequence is TGCGCCAGCAGCCAAGATATAGACGATGAGCAGTTCTTC.

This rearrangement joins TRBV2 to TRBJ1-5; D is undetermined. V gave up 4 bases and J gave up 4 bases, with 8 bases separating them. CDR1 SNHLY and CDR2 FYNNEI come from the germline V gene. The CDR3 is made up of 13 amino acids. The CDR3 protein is CASSASVNQPQHF. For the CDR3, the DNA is TGTGCCAGCAGTGCTTCCGTAAATCAGCCCCAGCATTTT.